Below, 27 T cell receptor beta chains from the same sample are listed, as sequenced in a study of cytomegalovirus exposure and HLA in healthy donors. Vbeta (60) and Jbeta (13) primers were used in the PCR. Assay used: immunoSEQ multiplex PCR; TCRdb lists only in-frame clones, some missing. The data contain some 130,000 clones, roughly 85% of them singletons. Sequenced input: PBMCs. These receptors were obtained from a man between 40 and 49 years old in good health and CMV-seropositive.

The chain couples TRBV27 to TRBJ2-5, with 9 bases identical to TRBD1. The CDR3 is 17 amino acids. Trimming at V came to 4 bases and at J to 1 base, leaving 10 bases not matched to a gene. The germline CDR1 and CDR2 sequences are MNHEY and SMNVEV (reference sequence). This CDR3 reads CASSSSIGQGTQETQYF. DNA for the CDR3: TGTGCCAGCAGTTCGTCAATCGGACAGGGGACCCAAGAGACCCAGTACTTC.

The rearrangement uses TRBV5-4 and TRBJ2-1; 10 bases are shared with TRBD2. V lost 4 bases to trimming and J lost 8 bases; unmatched junction nucleotides: 12. Germline CDR1 and CDR2: SGHNT and YYREEE (reference sequence). The CDR3 is made up of 16 amino acids. The DNA of the CDR3 is TGTGCCAGCAGCCCGGAGGCTAGCGGGAGTTGGGATGAGCAGTTCTTC. It translates to CASSPEASGSWDEQFF.

This chain connects TRBV11-3 to TRBJ1-4; no clear D. V lost 5 bases, J lost 3 bases, and 22 bases lay in between. CDR3 length: 18 residues. Germline loops: CDR1 SGHNT, CDR2 YENEEA. The CDR3 region is CASSPAAHQGASNEKLFF. In nucleotides, the CDR3 is TGTGCCAGCAGCCCAGCAGCGCACCAAGGTGCTTCTAATGAAAAACTGTTTTTT.

This clone was counted a single time. The gene calls are TRBV5-1 and TRBJ1-2; no clear D gene. The CDR3 consists of 14 residues. Germline V gene lookup returns CDR1 SGHRS and CDR2 YFSETQ. V lost 0 bases, J lost 5 bases, and 11 bases lay in between. CDR3 coding DNA: TGCGCCAGCAGCTTGGAAGGGCAGCGGTATGGCTACACCTTC. Its protein product is CASSLEGQRYGYTF.

The sample holds one count of this clone. Written as DNA, the CDR3 is TGTGCCAGCAGCTCGGACAGGGGGCTTAACAATCAGCCCCAGCATTTT. Translating it yields CASSSDRGLNNQPQHF. The chain couples TRBV7-9 to TRBJ1-5, with 11 bases fitting TRBD1. Germline V gene sequence: CDR1 SEHNR, CDR2 FQNEAQ (reference sequence). Trimming took 4 bases from V and 3 from J; bases not matched to a gene: 5. The CDR3 covers 16 residues. The full variable domain, in which reference TRBV7-9 and TRBJ1-5 provide the parts outside the CDR3, is DTGVSQNPRHKITKRGQNVTFRCDPISEHNRLYWYRQTLGQGPEFLTYFQNEAQLEKSRLLSDRFSAERPKGSFSTLEIQRTEQGDSAMYLCASSSDRGLNNQPQHFGDGTRLSIL.

The chain recombines TRBV5-1 with TRBJ1-1, with TRBD1 identical over 10 bases. The CDR3 spans 17 residues. Unmatched junction bases numbered 13, after V lost 3 bases and J lost 5 bases. Germline V lookup: CDR1 SGHRS, CDR2 YFSETQ. CDR3: CASSYNLAGTGETEAFF. The CDR3 bases are TGCGCCAGCAGCTATAACCTTGCCGGGACAGGGGAAACTGAAGCTTTCTTT.

This chain connects TRBV7-8 to TRBJ2-5, with D tentatively TRBD2 (6 bases). The CDR3 contains 22 residues. Germline CDR1 is SGHVS and CDR2 is FQNEAQ. With 2 bases removed from V and 2 bases from J, the gap between germline ends came to 33 bases. The CDR3 spells CASSLRRGALRHVRYSQETQYF. CDR3 coding DNA: TGTGCCAGCAGCTTAAGGCGCGGGGCCCTTAGACATGTTCGGTATTCGCAAGAGACCCAGTACTTC.

The V call is TRBV29-1, the J call TRBJ2-1; TRBD2 matches at 9 bases. The CDR3 extends over 13 amino acids. Germline V gives CDR1 SQVTM, CDR2 ANQGSEA. V shed 5 bases and J 12 bases; nucleotides not matched to a gene: 11. CDR3 bases: TGCAGCGTTACCGGACTAGCGATTTGGTGGCAGTTCTTC. This gives the protein CSVTGLAIWWQFF.

The gene calls are TRBV9 and TRBJ2-2, with D perhaps TRBD2 (6 bases). This CDR3 contains 16 residues. CDR1 and CDR2 from the germline V gene are SGDLS and YYNGEE. Between the trimmed V and J ends, which lost 3 bases and 3 bases, there was a span of 15 bases. The CDR3 sequence is CASSARSGPHTGELFF. The CDR3, as DNA: TGTGCCAGCAGCGCCCGAAGCGGGCCTCACACCGGGGAGCTGTTTTTT.

The V and J genes are TRBV27 and TRBJ1-1, with 7 positions matching TRBD1. CDR3 length equals 13 residues. V was clipped by 5 bases and J by 10 bases; unmatched bases: 10. The V gene's germline CDR1 is MNHEY and CDR2 SMNVEV (reference sequence). The CDR3 here is CASSPGTVSGAFF. Here the CDR3 DNA reads TGTGCCAGCAGTCCCGGGACAGTAAGCGGAGCTTTCTTT.

This clone was observed a few times. The rearrangement joins TRBV5-5 to TRBJ1-6; no reliable D call. This CDR3 contains 13 residues. The V gene lost 4 bases and the J gene lost 19 bases, with 21 bases spanning the gap. In germline, CDR1 is SGHKS, CDR2 YYEKEE (reference sequence). The CDR3 DNA is TGTGCCAGCAGCCCCCGGGATGCTGACCTGTCTCACTTT. Translation: CASSPRDADLSHF.

The chain carries TRBV6-5 and TRBJ2-7; 10 bases align to TRBD1. Per germline, CDR1 MNHEY and CDR2 SVGAGI. V gave up 6 bases and J gave up 2 bases; unmatched junction bases: 4. This CDR3 region has 14 residues. CDR3 DNA: TGTGCCAGCAGCGTTGACAGGGGGCCCTACGAGCAGTACTTC. Translation: CASSVDRGPYEQYF.

The chain couples TRBV27 to TRBJ2-1, with TRBD1 as a possible D gene (5 bases). CDR3 length: 17 amino acids. Germline V lookup: CDR1 MNHEY, CDR2 SMNVEV (reference sequence). V lost 7 bases, J lost 9 bases, and 28 bases lay in between. The DNA for the CDR3 is TGTGCCAGCACAGAATTGCAGGGTGTTCAAGGTAACGGTGAGCAGTTCTTC. It translates to CASTELQGVQGNGEQFF.

This chain uses TRBV4-1 with TRBJ2-5; unclear D gene. The V and J ends lost 0 bases and 5 bases respectively, with 13 bases between them. Germline loops: CDR1 MGHRA, CDR2 YSYEKL. The CDR3 is 15 amino acids. The CDR3 DNA follows: TGCGCCAGCAGCCAAGATCTTCTCATCGGGGAGACCCAGTACTTC. The encoded protein is CASSQDLLIGETQYF.

The V gene is TRBV15, the J gene TRBJ2-1; D is uncertain. Per the germline V gene, CDR1 is LNHNV and CDR2 is YYDKDF (reference sequence). Trimming stripped 0 bases from V and 4 bases from J, with 13 bases between. CDR3 length equals 16 residues. CDR3 in DNA: TGTGCCACCAGCAGAGATGTAGCCGAGTCGTACAATGAGCAGTTCTTC. This encodes CATSRDVAESYNEQFF.

The chain links TRBV5-6 to TRBJ1-3; tentatively, D is TRBD1 (6 bases). With 4 bases removed from V and 2 bases from J, the gap between germline ends came to 13 bases. Germline loops: CDR1 SGHDT, CDR2 YYEEEE. This CDR3 is built from 15 residues. In DNA, the CDR3 is TGTGCCAGCAGCCCGGGACACCCACCTGGAAACACCATATATTTT. This gives the protein CASSPGHPPGNTIYF.

V gene TRBV5-4 combines with J gene TRBJ1-4, with 7 bases identical to TRBD1. The length of the CDR3 is 15 residues. Germline lookup yields CDR1 SGHNT and CDR2 YYREEE (reference sequence). V lost 4 bases, J lost 0 bases, and 3 bases stayed unmatched. The CDR3 protein is CASSETGSTNEKLFF. CDR3 nucleotide sequence: TGTGCCAGCAGCGAGACAGGGTCAACTAATGAAAAACTGTTTTTT.

This clone was recorded a few times. The rearrangement uses TRBV19 and TRBJ1-5; no clear D. Trimming removed 6 bases from V and 2 bases from J, with 17 bases in between. CDR3 length: 16 residues. Germline loops: CDR1 LNHDA, CDR2 SQIVND (reference sequence). The CDR3 loop reads CASRRLVRVGNQPQHF. DNA of the CDR3: TGTGCCAGTAGACGATTGGTGAGGGTAGGCAATCAGCCCCAGCATTTT.

The chain links TRBV18 to TRBJ1-1; D is unresolved. The CDR3 extends over 14 amino acids. The V gene lost 1 base and the J gene lost 3 bases, with 9 bases spanning the gap. From germline, CDR1 is KGHSH and CDR2 LQKENI. The CDR3: CASSPLSGYTEAFF. The CDR3, as DNA: TGTGCCAGCTCACCACTCTCGGGTTACACTGAAGCTTTCTTT.

The chain uses TRBV27 and TRBJ2-7; D gene ambiguous. The germline gives CDR1 MNHEY, CDR2 SMNVEV (reference sequence). The CDR3 runs 15 residues. V lost 1 base, J lost 0 bases, and 10 bases lay in between. This chain's CDR3 is CASSLFIPSSYEQYF. CDR3 nucleotide sequence: TGTGCCAGCAGTTTATTCATCCCGAGCTCCTACGAGCAGTACTTC.

The rearrangement joins TRBV15 to TRBJ2-7; 7 nucleotides align to TRBD1. The CDR3 is 14 amino acids. Per germline, CDR1 LNHNV and CDR2 YYDKDF (reference sequence). The trim removed 4 bases at V and 4 bases at J, leaving 7 bases unmatched. Written as DNA, the CDR3 is TGTGCCACCAGCATGGGACAGTTCTTATACGAGCAGTACTTC. This translates into CATSMGQFLYEQYF.

This chain joins TRBV5-1 and TRBJ1-6; TRBD1 aligns across 8 bases. Germline V CDR1 and CDR2: SGHRS, YFSETQ. J lost 7 bases, V lost 4 bases, and 7 bases had no gene match. The CDR3 loop spans 15 amino acids. CDR3 nucleotide sequence: TGCGCCAGCAGCCGACCTACAGGGGGAAATTCACCCCTCCACTTT. Its protein product is CASSRPTGGNSPLHF.

This chain links TRBV19 with TRBJ2-5; 8 bases agree with TRBD1. The tail of the sequence fits TRBJ2-7 better, so the J call may be wrong. CDR3 length: 15 residues. Germline CDR1 reads LNHDA; CDR2 reads SQIVND (reference sequence). CDR3: CASSIARGLSYEQYF. CDR3 DNA: TGTGCCAGTAGTATAGCCAGGGGGCTCTCCTACGAGCAGTACTTC.

The rearrangement links TRBV10-1 to TRBJ2-1, with a possible D match to TRBD2 (6 bases). V was pared by 2 bases and J by 2 bases, with 10 bases between. The germline V gene has CDR1 WNHNN and CDR2 SYGVQD (reference sequence). CDR3 length equals 15 residues. The CDR3 reads CASSEKAGPYNEQFF. In nucleotides, the CDR3 is TGCGCCAGCAGTGAGAAAGCGGGCCCCTACAATGAGCAGTTCTTC.

V and J are TRBV2 and TRBJ2-1, with D perhaps TRBD1 (5 bases). The germline V gene encodes CDR1 SNHLY and CDR2 FYNNEI. V lost 6 bases and J 9 bases, leaving 15 bases between the germline ends. The CDR3 is made up of 13 amino acids. CDR3 sequence reads: CASSQSGQGEQFF. The DNA for the CDR3 is TGTGCCAGCAGCCAAAGTGGTCAGGGTGAGCAGTTCTTC.

The J gene is TRBJ1-1, the V gene TRBV5-1; D might be TRBD1 (6 bases). The CDR3 runs 13 residues. Looked up from germline, CDR1 is SGHRS and CDR2 is YFSETQ. Trimming pared 4 bases from V and 2 bases from J, leaving 9 bases between. CDR3 residues: CASSIQGNTEAFF. The CDR3 DNA follows: TGCGCCAGCAGCATACAGGGAAACACTGAAGCTTTCTTT.

The V gene is TRBV5-4, the J gene TRBJ2-1, with a tentative D call TRBD2 (6 bases). The CDR3 runs to 14 residues. V dropped 4 bases and J dropped 4 bases, with 12 bases sitting between them. Germline V gene sequence: CDR1 SGHNT, CDR2 YYREEE (reference sequence). CDR3 loop: CASSRRREYNEQFF. Written as DNA, the CDR3 is TGTGCCAGCAGCCGACGGCGGGAATACAATGAGCAGTTCTTC.